Listed here is a single T cell receptor (beta chain). The antigen is unknown. Mismatch with germline at one junction end may stem from a read error. The sample is drawn from a study of cytotoxic CD8 clonotypes in ibrutinib-treated CLL. Study-wide background: Responses: some 25 partial, 2 complete; after median about 70 months, roughly 14 stayed remitted, some twelve progressed.

The germline gives CDR1 SGHKS, CDR2 YYEKEE (reference sequence). CDR3 size: 14 residues. Generated by immunoSEQ multiplex PCR, the TCRdb table keeps only in-frame clones and is missing some. The sample comprises about 200,000 clones, about two thirds of which are singletons, and around 15% rests with the top ten. Study results and caveats: The public clonotypes identified were infrequent and showed contraction or stability on treatment.

This specimen was PBMCs, taken after 24 months of ibrutinib treatment. This clonotype was obtained from a human donor with chronic lymphocytic leukemia. The gene calls are TRBV5-5 and TRBJ1-1; 8 bases line up with TRBD1. CDR3 amino acids: CASSLEGTGGFALF. CDR3 coding DNA: TGTGCCAGCAGCTTGGAAGGAACAGGGGGTTTTGCTCTCTTT.